These T cell receptor beta chains were read from a single sample in a study of multiple sclerosis patients with progressive multifocal leukoencephalopathy. TCRdb's copy holds only in-frame clones and misses some; the assay was immunoSEQ multiplex PCR. The top ten hold more than 3% of the sample, which has over 25,000 clones, approximately 84% seen once. The sequencing used PBMCs, collected from a patient treated with natalizumab. The receptors shown here come from a human donor with progressive multifocal leukoencephalopathy. The CDR3 runs from the conserved cysteine through the conserved F or W. Fields, in order: clone size, D gene, J gene, V gene, CDR3 DNA, CDR3 protein. The D gene is left open where the match is weak. Rows give clone size only sometimes, using once, few, many, or a class for an expanded clone.

NA NA TRBJ2-1 TRBV4-3 TGCGCCAGCAGCCTAGAAGAGGGGGATGAGCAGTTCTTC CASSLEEGDEQFF
once TRBD1 TRBJ2-6 TRBV4-3 TGCGCCATCCTACCTCCGGGACAGGGGGCTTCTGGGGCCAACGTCCTGACTTTC CAILPPGQGASGANVLTF
NA NA TRBJ2-2 TRBV5-4 TGTGCCAGCAGCTTGGGGGCGGGACACACCGGGGAGCTGTTTTTT CASSLGAGHTGELFF
NA TRBD1 TRBJ2-7 TRBV2 TGTGCCAGCAGCGAACAGGGGGCTGACGAGCAGTACTTC CASSEQGADEQYF
NA NA TRBJ1-6 TRBV5-1 TGCGCCAGCAGGGGTCGGGACTCTGGGAGTTCACCCCTCCACTTT CASRGRDSGSSPLHF
NA TRBD2 TRBJ2-1 TRBV19 TGTGCCAGTAGTATCCTGACTAGCGGGTACAATGAGCAGTTCTTC CASSILTSGYNEQFF
few TRBD2 TRBJ2-3 TRBV4-3 TGCGCCAGCAGCCAAACTAGCGGGAGGGCAGATACGCAGTATTTT CASSQTSGRADTQYF
NA TRBD1 TRBJ2-1 TRBV19 TGTGCCAGTAGTATCAAACAGGGGAGCTCCTACAATGAGCAGTTCTTC CASSIKQGSSYNEQFF
NA TRBD1 TRBJ1-1 TRBV19 TGTGCCAGTAAAGCCTGGGACAGCTCCATGAACACTGAAGCTTTCTTT CASKAWDSSMNTEAFF
NA NA TRBJ2-7 TRBV6-1 TGTGCCATCAAGCCGGGACCCGGCATCTACGAGCAGTACTTC CAIKPGPGIYEQYF
NA TRBD2 TRBJ2-1 TRBV2 TGTGCCAGCAGTGAAGGGACTAGGCGGGTAGATGAGCAGTTCTTC CASSEGTRRVDEQFF
NA NA TRBJ2-3 TRBV2 TGTGCCAGCAGCCCTAATCTAGGGTTTGGGACAGATACGCAGTATTTT CASSPNLGFGTDTQYF
NA NA TRBJ2-4 TRBV19 TGTGCCAGTACCCTTATGGGACTCCGGGGCGACATTCAGTACTTC CASTLMGLRGDIQYF
NA TRBD1 TRBJ2-7 TRBV4-3 TGCGCCAGCAGCCAGGAAAGACAGGGGGTATACGAGCAGTACTTC CASSQERQGVYEQYF
NA NA TRBJ1-5 TRBV29-1 TGCAGCGCCTCGGGAGCGAGGGATCAGCCCCAGCATTTT CSASGARDQPQHF
NA NA TRBJ1-5 TRBV6-1 TGTGCCAGCAGTGTTAATAATCAGCCCCAGCATTTT CASSVNNQPQHF
NA TRBD2 TRBJ2-3 TRBV5-6 TGTGCCAGCAGCTTGTTAGCGGGAGATCGAGATACGCAGTATTTT CASSLLAGDRDTQYF
NA NA TRBJ2-1 TRBV9 TGTGCCAGCAGCACTAGGGGGGAGACAGGGAATGAGCAGTTCTTC CASSTRGETGNEQFF
NA TRBD1 TRBJ1-4 TRBV4-1 TGCGCCAGCAGTCAACAAGGGACAGCTCTCAATGAAAAACTGTTTTTT CASSQQGTALNEKLFF
NA NA TRBJ1-3 TRBV10-2 TGCGCCAGCAGGGCTATCTCTCCCCGGCCTGGAAACACCATATATTTT CASRAISPRPGNTIYF
NA NA TRBJ1-2 TRBV15 TGTGCCACCAGCCGTAGATCAGGGTGTGGAAAGACCTATGGCTACACCTTC CATSRRSGCGKTYGYTF
NA NA TRBJ1-2 TRBV29-1 TGCAGCGGCCTCCGCCTCTGGGAACCCTATGGCTACACCTTC CSGLRLWEPYGYTF
NA NA TRBJ1-2 TRBV2 TGTGCCAGCACCACCGCCGGGGGCAGCTCCTATGGCTACACCTTC CASTTAGGSSYGYTF
NA NA TRBJ1-1 TRBV19 TGTGCCAGTAGTATAGGAGGGGCAGCTTTCTTT CASSIGGAAFF
NA NA TRBJ2-3 TRBV7-2 TGTGCCAGCAGCCATCCGGGTACCAGTAATACGCAGTATTTT CASSHPGTSNTQYF
NA NA TRBJ1-1 TRBV13 TGTGCCAGCAGCTTAGACCGAAGCACTGAAGCTTTCTTT CASSLDRSTEAFF
NA NA TRBJ2-1 TRBV9 TGTGCCAGCAGCGTAGCCCTGACAGGTCACGATGAGCAGTTCTTC CASSVALTGHDEQFF
NA NA TRBJ1-1 TRBV11-2 TGTGCCAGCAGCTTAGGGAGGGGCCGCAATGAAGCTTTCTTT CASSLGRGRNEAFF
NA NA TRBJ2-1 TRBV7-9 TGTGCCAGCAGCTTAGTTCTGTACAATGAGCAGTTCTTC CASSLVLYNEQFF
few TRBD2 TRBJ2-1 TRBV5-1 TGCGCCAGCAGCTCGGGACTAGCGGGAACGGACGAGCAGTTCTTC CASSSGLAGTDEQFF
NA TRBD1 TRBJ1-4 TRBV18 TGTGCCAGCTCGCCGCGACAGGGAACGACTAATGAAAAACTGTTTTTT CASSPRQGTTNEKLFF
NA TRBD1 TRBJ2-7 TRBV5-1 TGCGCCAGCAGCTCACTACAGGGGGCAGGAGAGCAGTACTTC CASSSLQGAGEQYF
NA TRBD2 TRBJ2-1 TRBV7-7 TGTGCTAGCAGTCAGGGAGGGTGGTCTGGCAGGGCTTCGGCCAATGAGCAGTTCTTC CASSQGGWSGRASANEQFF
NA NA TRBJ2-3 TRBV18 TGTGCCAGCTCACCGGGACTCAAACGCACAGATACGCAGTATTTT CASSPGLKRTDTQYF
NA NA TRBJ1-5 TRBV19 TGTGCCAGTAGTATGGGGGCGGAGGGGTCCAATCAGCCCCAGCATTTT CASSMGAEGSNQPQHF
NA NA TRBJ2-4 TRBV28 TGTGCCAGCAGCCCATCAATCTCCTCTATAGCCAAAAACATTCAGTACTTC CASSPSISSIAKNIQYF
NA NA TRBJ1-1 TRBV7-8 TGTGCCAGCAGCTTAGCCAGGATCACTGAAGCTTTCTTT CASSLARITEAFF
NA NA TRBJ1-4 TRBV29-1 TGCAGCGCTTATCGAGGTGGAGAAAAACTGTTTTTT CSAYRGGEKLFF
NA TRBD2 TRBJ2-1 TRBV15 TGTGCCACCAGCAGACCCGATAGCGGGAGGGCCGGTGAGCAGTTCTTC CATSRPDSGRAGEQFF
NA TRBD2 TRBJ2-1 TRBV6-6 TGTGCCAGCGAACTCACTAGCGGGAGGTCCTACAATGAGCAGTTCTTC CASELTSGRSYNEQFF
NA NA TRBJ2-1 TRBV6-5 TGTGCCAGCAGTTACCTTAGCGGAAAAAGCTACAATGAGCAGTTCTTC CASSYLSGKSYNEQFF
NA NA TRBJ1-1 TRBV9 TGTGCCAGCAGCGTAGGTCCCGTGGCAGACCCGAGCACTGAAGCTTTCTTT CASSVGPVADPSTEAFF
NA TRBD2 TRBJ2-2 TRBV4-2 TGTGCCAGCAGCCAAGAGAGCGGGAGGGCCGGGGAGCTGTTTTTT CASSQESGRAGELFF
NA TRBD2 TRBJ2-1 TRBV19 TGTGCCAGCATGGGGAGGGCGGGGCACAATGAGCAGTTCTTC CASMGRAGHNEQFF
NA TRBD1 TRBJ1-5 TRBV5-8 TGTGCCAGCAGCTTGGTCAGGGGGCTTAGTATGGGCAATCAGCCCCAGCATTTT CASSLVRGLSMGNQPQHF
NA NA TRBJ1-1 TRBV9 TGTGCCAGCAGCGTAGCGGGGGGCAAGTACACTGAAGCTTTCTTT CASSVAGGKYTEAFF
NA NA TRBJ1-1 TRBV5-1 TGCGCCAGCAGCTTGGACCCAGGGTCGAACACTGAAGCTTTCTTT CASSLDPGSNTEAFF